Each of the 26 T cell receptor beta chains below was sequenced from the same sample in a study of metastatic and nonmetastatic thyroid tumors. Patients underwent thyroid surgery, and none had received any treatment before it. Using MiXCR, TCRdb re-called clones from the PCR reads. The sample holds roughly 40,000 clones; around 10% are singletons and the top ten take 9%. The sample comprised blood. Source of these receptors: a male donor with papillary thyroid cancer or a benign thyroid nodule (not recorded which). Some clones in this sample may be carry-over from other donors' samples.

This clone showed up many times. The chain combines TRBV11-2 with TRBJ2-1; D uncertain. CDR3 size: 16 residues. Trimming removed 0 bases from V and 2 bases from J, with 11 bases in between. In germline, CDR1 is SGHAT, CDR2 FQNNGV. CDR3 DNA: TGTGCCAGCAGCTTAGAAGCGCCCGGAGCCTACAATGAGCAGTTCTTC. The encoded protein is CASSLEAPGAYNEQFF.

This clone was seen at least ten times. The CDR3 region is CASSSRGEQFF. Here the CDR3 DNA reads TGTGCCAGCAGTTCAAGGGGCGAGCAGTTCTTC. V usage is TRBV12-3 or TRBV12-4 and J usage is TRBJ2-1, with D maybe TRBD1 (5 bases). The CDR3 runs to 11 residues. Trimming pared 4 bases from V and 10 bases from J, leaving 8 bases between.

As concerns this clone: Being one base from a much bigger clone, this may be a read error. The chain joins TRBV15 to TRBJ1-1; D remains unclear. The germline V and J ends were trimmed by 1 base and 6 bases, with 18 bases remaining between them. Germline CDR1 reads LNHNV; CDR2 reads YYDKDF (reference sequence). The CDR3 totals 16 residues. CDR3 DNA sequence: TGTGCCACCAGCAGAGGTTCAGGCACGAGCTGGTCTGAAGCTTTCTTT. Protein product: CATSRGSGTSWSEAFF.

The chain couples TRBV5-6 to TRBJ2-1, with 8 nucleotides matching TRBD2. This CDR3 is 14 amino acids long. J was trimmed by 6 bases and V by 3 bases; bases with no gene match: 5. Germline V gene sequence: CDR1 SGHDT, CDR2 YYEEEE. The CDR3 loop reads CASSSWSGSNEQFF. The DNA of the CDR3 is TGTGCCAGCAGCTCGTGGAGCGGGAGCAATGAGCAGTTCTTC.

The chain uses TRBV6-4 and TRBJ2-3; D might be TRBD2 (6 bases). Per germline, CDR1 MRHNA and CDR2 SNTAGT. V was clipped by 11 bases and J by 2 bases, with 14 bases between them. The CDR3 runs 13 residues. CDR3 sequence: CAEEWRDTDTQYF. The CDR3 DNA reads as TGTGCCGAGGAGTGGAGGGACACAGATACGCAGTATTTT.

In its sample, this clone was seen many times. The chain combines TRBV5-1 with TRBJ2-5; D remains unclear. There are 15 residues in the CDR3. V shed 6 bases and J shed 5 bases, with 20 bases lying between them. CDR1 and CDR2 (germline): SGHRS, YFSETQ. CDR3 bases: TGCGCCAGCACCCCGATGATGTCGGGTGGGGAGACCCAGTACTTC. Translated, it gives CASTPMMSGGETQYF.

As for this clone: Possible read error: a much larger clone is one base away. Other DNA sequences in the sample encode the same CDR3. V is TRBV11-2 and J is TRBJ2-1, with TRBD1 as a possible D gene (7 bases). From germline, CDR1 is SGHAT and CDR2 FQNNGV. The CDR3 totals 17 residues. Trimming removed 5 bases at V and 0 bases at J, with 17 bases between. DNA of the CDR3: TGTGCCAGCAGCGCCCAGGGGGGCCTTAGCTCCTACAATGAGCAGTTCTTC. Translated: CASSAQGGLSSYNEQFF. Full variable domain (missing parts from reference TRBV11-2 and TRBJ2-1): EAGVAQSPRYKIIEKRQSVAFWCNPISGHATLYWYQQILGQGPKLLIQFQNNGVVDDSQLPKDRFSAERLKGVDSTLKIQPAKLEDSAVYLCASSAQGGLSSYNEQFFGPGTRLTVL.

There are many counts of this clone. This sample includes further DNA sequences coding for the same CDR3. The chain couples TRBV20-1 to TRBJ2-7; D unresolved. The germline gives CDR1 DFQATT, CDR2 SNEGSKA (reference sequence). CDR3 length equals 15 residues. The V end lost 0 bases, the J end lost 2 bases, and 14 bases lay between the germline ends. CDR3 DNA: TGCAGTGCTAGAGATCTGGGGATTAGTCCCTACGAGCAGTACTTC. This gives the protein CSARDLGISPYEQYF.

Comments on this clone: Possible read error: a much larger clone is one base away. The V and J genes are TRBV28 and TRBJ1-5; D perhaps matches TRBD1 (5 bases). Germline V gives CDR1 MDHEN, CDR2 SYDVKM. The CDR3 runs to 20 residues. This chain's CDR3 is CASSSPGGPSTDFSNQPRHF. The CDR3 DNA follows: TGTGCCAGCAGTTCGCCTGGGGGACCATCGACAGACTTTAGCAATCAGCCCCGGCATTTT.

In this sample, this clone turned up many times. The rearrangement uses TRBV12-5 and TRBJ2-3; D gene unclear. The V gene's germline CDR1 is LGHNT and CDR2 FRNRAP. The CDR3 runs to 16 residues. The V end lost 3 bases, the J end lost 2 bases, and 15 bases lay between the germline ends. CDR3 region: CASGFDVGFATDTQYF. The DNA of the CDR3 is TGTGCTAGTGGTTTTGACGTCGGGTTCGCCACAGATACGCAGTATTTT.

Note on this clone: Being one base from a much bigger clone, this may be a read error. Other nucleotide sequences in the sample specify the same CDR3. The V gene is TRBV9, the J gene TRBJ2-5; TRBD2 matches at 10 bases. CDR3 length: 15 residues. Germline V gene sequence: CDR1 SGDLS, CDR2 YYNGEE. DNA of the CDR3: TGTGCCAGTAGCGTAGATGCTAGCGGGGGAGAGACCCAGTACTTC. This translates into CASSVDASGGETQYF.

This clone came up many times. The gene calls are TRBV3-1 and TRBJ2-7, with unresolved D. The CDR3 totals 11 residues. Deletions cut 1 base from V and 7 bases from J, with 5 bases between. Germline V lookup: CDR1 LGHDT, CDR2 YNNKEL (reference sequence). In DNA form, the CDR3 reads TGTGCCAGCAGCCAAGTGGGGGAGCAGTACTTC. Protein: CASSQVGEQYF.

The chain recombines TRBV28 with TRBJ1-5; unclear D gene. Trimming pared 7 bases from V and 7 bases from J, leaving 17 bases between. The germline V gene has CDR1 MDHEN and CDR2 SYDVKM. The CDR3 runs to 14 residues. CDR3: CASNPLAGWQPQHF. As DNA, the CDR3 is TGTGCCAGCAACCCCCTGGCGGGGTGGCAGCCCCAGCATTTT. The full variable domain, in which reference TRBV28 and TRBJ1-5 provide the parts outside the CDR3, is DVKVTQSSRYLVKRTGEKVFLECVQDMDHENMFWYRQDPGLGLRLIYFSYDVKMKEKGDIPEGYSVSREKKERFSLILESASTNQTSMYLCASNPLAGWQPQHFGDGTRLSIL.

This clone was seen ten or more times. The CDR3 region is CASSFLTGQAKNIQYF. CDR3 sequence (DNA): TGTGCCAGCAGTTTCCTCACAGGGCAGGCCAAAAACATTCAGTACTTC. This chain uses TRBV27 with TRBJ2-4; possible D gene TRBD1, 6 bases. V lost 3 bases, J lost 1 base, and 13 bases lay in between. The CDR3 contains 16 residues. Germline V gives CDR1 MNHEY, CDR2 SMNVEV (reference sequence).

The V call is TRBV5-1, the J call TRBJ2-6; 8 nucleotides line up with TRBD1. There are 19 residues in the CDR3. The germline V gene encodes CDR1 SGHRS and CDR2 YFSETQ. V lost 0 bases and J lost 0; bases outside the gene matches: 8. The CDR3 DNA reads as TGCGCCAGCAGCTTGGGGACAGGGCCCTGGGCCTCTGGGGCCAACGTCCTGACTTTC. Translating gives CASSLGTGPWASGANVLTF.

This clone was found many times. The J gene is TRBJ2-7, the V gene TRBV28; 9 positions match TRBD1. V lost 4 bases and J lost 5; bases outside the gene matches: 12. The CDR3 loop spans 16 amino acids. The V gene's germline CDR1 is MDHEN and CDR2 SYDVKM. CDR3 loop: CASSYLPGQGGHEQYF. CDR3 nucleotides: TGTGCCAGCAGTTATTTACCGGGACAGGGAGGTCACGAGCAGTACTTC.

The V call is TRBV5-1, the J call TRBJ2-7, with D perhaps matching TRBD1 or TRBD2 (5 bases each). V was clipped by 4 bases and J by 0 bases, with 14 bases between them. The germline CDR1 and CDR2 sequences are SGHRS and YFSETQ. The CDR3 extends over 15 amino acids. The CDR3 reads CASSTGPEGSYEQYF. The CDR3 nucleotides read TGCGCCAGCAGCACGGGACCCGAAGGCTCCTACGAGCAGTACTTC.

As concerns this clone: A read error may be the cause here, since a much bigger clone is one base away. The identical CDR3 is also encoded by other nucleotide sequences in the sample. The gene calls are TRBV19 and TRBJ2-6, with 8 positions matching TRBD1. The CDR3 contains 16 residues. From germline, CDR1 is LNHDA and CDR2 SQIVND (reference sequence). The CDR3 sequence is CASTPQGATGANVLTF. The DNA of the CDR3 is TGTGCCAGTACCCCCCAGGGGGCCACTGGTGCCAACGTCCTGACTTTC.

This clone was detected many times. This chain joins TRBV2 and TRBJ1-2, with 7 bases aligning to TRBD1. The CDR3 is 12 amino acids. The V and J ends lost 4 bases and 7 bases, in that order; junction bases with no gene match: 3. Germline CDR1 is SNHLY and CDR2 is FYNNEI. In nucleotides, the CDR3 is TGTGCCAGCAGTGTCGACAGGGTTGGCTACACCTTC. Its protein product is CASSVDRVGYTF.

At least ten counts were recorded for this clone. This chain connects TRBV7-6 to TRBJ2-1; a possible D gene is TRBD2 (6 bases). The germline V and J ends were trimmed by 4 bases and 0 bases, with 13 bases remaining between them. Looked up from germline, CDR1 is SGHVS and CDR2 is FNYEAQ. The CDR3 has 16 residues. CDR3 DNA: TGTGCCAGCAGCTCCTTAGCGGTGAGCTCCTACAATGAGCAGTTCTTC. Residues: CASSSLAVSSYNEQFF.

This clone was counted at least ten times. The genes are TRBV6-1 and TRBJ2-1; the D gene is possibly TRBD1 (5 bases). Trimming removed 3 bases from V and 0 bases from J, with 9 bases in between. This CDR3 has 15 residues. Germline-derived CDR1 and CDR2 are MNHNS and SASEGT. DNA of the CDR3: TGTGCCAGCAGTGAGACAGAGAGCTCCTACAATGAGCAGTTCTTC. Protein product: CASSETESSYNEQFF.

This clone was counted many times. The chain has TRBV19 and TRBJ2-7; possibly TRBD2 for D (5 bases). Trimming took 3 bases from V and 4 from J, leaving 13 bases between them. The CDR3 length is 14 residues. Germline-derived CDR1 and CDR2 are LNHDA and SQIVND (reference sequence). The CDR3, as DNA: TGTGCCAGTAGTATGTCGGGGTTGGCATACGAGCAGTACTTC. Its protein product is CASSMSGLAYEQYF.

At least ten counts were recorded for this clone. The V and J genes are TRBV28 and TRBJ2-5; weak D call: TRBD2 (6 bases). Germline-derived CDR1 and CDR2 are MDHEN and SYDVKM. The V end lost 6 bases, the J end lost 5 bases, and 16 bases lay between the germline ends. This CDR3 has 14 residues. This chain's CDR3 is CASRLDPAGETQYF. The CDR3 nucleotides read TGTGCCAGCAGACTTGACCCCGCGGGGGAGACCCAGTACTTC.

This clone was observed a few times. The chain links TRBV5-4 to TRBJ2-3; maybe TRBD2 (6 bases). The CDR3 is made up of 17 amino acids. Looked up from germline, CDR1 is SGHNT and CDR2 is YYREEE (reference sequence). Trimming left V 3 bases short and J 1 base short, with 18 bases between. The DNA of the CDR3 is TGTGCCAGCAGCTCGGTAGGAGGGGCGAAAGGCACAGATACGCAGTATTTT. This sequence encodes CASSSVGGAKGTDTQYF.

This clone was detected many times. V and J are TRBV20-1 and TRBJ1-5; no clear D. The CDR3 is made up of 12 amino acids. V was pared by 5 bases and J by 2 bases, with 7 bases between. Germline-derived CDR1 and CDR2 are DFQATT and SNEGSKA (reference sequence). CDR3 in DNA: TGCAGTGCTGGTAGTGGCAATCAGCCCCAGCATTTT. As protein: CSAGSGNQPQHF.

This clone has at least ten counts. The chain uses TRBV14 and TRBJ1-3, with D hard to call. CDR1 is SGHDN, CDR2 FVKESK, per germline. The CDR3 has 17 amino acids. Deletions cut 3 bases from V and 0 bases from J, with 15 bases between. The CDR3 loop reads CASSHKRALLSGNTIYF. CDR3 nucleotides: TGTGCCAGCAGCCACAAGAGGGCACTCCTCTCTGGAAACACCATATATTTT.